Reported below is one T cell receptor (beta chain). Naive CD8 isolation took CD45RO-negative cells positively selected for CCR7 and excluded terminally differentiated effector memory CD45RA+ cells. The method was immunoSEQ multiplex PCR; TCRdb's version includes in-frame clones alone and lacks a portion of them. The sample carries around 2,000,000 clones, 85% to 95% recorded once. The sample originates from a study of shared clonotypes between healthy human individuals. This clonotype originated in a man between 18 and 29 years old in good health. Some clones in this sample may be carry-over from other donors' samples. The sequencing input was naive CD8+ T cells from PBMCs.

CDR3 protein: CASTPQEGSPGWNEQFF. The CDR3 region has the DNA TGTGCCAGCACCCCCCAAGAAGGCTCCCCCGGGTGGAATGAGCAGTTCTTC. The V and J genes are TRBV2 and TRBJ2-1; D is uncertain. The length of the CDR3 is 17 residues. V lost 7 bases and J lost 7, with 26 bases in between. CDR1 is SNHLY and CDR2 is FYNNEI in the germline V gene.